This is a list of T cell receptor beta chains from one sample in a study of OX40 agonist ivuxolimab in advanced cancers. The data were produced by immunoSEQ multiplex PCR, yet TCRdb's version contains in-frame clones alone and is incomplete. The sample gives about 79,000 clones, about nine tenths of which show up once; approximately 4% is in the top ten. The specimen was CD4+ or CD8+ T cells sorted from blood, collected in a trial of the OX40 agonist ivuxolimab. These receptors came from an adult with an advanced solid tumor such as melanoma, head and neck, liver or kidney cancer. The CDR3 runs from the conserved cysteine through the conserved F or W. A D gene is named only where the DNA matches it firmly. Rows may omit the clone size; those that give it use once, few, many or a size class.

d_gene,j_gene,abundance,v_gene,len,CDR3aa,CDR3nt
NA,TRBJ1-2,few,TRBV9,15,CASSVMGGGNYGYTF,TGTGCCAGCAGCGTAATGGGGGGAGGGAACTATGGCTACACCTTC
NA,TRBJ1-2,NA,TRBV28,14,CASSLVAGAKGYTF,TGTGCCAGCAGTTTAGTGGCAGGGGCGAAGGGCTACACCTTC
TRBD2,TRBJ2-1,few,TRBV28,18,CASSPLYSGSRGYNEQFF,TGTGCCAGCAGTCCCCTCTATAGCGGGAGTAGAGGGTACAATGAGCAGTTCTTC
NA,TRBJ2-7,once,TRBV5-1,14,CASSLMSAYYEQYF,TGCGCCAGCAGCTTGATGTCGGCTTACTACGAGCAGTACTTC
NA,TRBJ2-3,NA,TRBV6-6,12,CASSYPPDTQYF,TGTGCCAGCAGTTACCCCCCGGATACGCAGTATTTT
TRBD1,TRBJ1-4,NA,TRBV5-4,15,CASSSQGETNEKLFF,TGTGCCAGCAGTTCCCAGGGGGAAACTAATGAAAAACTGTTTTTT
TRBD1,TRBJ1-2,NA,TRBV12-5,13,CASALQGIKGYTF,TGTGCTAGTGCCCTACAGGGGATCAAGGGCTACACCTTC
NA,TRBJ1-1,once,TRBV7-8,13,CASSLQQNTEAFF,TGTGCCAGCAGCTTACAACAGAACACTGAAGCTTTCTTT
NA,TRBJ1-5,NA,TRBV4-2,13,CASSQALDQPQHF,TGTGCCAGCAGCCAAGCGTTGGATCAGCCCCAGCATTTT
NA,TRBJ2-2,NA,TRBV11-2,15,CASSLSGWNTGELFF,TGTGCCAGCAGCTTAAGTGGCTGGAACACCGGGGAGCTGTTTTTT
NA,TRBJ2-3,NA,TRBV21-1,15,CASSTGTQYTDTQYF,TGTGCCAGCAGCACCGGGACTCAGTACACAGATACGCAGTATTTT
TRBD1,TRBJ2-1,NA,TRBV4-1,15,CASSPLPDRGDEQFF,TGCGCCAGCAGCCCGCTCCCAGACAGGGGCGATGAGCAGTTCTTC
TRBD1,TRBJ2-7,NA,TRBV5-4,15,CASSYGTGGSYEQYF,TGTGCCAGCAGCTACGGGACAGGTGGGTCCTACGAGCAGTACTTC
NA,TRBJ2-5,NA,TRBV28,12,CASRRGMKTQYF,TGTGCCAGCCGGAGGGGAATGAAGACCCAGTACTTC